This T cell receptor beta chain is from a study of T-cell reconstitution after alpha-beta-depleted transplantation in children. For TCRbeta, the library was prepared with unique molecular identifiers. MiXCR was run by TCRdb on the PCR reads, yielding one entry per CDR3 protein. The sample holds about 500,000 distinct CDR3 sequences, roughly 33% seen once. This CDR3 has 14 residues. V was cut by 3 bases and J by 4 bases, with 9 bases left in between. This clonotype originated in a human donor who donated a stem cell graft to a child with aplastic anemia. The chain carries TRBV12-3 or TRBV12-4 and TRBJ2-2, with D perhaps TRBD1 (5 bases). The sample here was PBMCs from the stem cell graft donor, taken from the stem cell graft. DNA for the CDR3: TGTGCCAGCAGTTTGGACACCTTCACCGGGGAGCTGTTTTTT. It encodes CASSLDTFTGELFF.